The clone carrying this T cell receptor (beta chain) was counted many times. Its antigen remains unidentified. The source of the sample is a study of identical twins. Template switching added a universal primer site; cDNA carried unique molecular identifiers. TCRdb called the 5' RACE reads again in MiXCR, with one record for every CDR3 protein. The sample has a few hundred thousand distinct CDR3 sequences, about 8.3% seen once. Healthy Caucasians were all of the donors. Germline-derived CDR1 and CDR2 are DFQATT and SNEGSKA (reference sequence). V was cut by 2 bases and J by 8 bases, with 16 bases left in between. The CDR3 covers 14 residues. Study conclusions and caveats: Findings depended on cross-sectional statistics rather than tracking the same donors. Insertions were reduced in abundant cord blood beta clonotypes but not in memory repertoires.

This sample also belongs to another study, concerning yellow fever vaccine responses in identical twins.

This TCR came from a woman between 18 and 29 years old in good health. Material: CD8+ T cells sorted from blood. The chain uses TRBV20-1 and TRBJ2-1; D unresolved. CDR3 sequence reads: CSARSQEVDHEQFF. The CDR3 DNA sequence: TGCAGTGCTAGATCCCAGGAAGTAGACCATGAGCAGTTCTTC.